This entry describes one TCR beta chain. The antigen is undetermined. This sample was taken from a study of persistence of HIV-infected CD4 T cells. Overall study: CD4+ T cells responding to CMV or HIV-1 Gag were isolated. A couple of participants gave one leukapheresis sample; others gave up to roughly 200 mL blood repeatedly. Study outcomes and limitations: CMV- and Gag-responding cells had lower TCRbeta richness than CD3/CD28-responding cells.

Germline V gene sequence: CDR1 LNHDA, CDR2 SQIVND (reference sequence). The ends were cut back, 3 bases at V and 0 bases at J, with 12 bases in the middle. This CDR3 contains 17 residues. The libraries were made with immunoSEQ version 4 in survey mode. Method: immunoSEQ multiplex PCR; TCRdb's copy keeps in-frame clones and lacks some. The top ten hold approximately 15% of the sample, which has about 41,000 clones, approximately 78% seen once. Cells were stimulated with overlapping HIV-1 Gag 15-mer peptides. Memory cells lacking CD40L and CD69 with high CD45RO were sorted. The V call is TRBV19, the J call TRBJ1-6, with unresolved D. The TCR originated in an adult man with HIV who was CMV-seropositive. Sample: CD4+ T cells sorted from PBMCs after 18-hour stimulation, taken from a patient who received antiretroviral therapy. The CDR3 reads CASSMGGESSYNSPLHF. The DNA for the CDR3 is TGTGCCAGTAGTATGGGTGGGGAGAGCTCCTATAATTCACCCCTCCACTTT.